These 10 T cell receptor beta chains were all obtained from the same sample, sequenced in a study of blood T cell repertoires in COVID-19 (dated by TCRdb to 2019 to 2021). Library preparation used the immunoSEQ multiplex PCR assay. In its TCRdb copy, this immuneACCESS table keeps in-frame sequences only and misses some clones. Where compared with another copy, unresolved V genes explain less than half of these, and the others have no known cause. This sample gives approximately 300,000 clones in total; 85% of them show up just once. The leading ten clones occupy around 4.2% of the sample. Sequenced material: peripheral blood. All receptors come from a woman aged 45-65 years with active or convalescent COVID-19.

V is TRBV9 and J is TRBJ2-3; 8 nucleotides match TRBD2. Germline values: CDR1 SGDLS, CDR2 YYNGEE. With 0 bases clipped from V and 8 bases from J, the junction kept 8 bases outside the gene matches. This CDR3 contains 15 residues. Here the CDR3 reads CASSVEAGVGTTQYF. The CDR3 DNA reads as TGTGCCAGCAGCGTAGAAGCGGGAGTAGGGACTACGCAGTATTTT.

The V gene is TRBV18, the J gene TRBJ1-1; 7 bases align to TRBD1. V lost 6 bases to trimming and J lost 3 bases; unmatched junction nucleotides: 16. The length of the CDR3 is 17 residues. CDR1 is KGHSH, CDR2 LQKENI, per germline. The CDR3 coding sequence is TGTGCCAGCTCCACCACCGGCAGGGGGGCGGTAGACACTGAAGCTTTCTTT. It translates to CASSTTGRGAVDTEAFF.

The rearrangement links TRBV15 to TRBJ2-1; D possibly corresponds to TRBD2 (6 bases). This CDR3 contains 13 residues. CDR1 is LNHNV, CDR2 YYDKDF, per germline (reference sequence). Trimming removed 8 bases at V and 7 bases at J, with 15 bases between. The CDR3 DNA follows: TGTGCCACCGGGGAGGCATATTATAATGAGCAGTTCTTC. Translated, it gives CATGEAYYNEQFF.

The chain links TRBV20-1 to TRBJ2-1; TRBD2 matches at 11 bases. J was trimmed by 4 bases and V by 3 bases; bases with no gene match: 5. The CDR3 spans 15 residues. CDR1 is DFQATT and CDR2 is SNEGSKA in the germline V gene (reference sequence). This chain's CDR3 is CSASGVAGGYNEQFF. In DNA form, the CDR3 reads TGCAGTGCTAGTGGAGTAGCGGGAGGGTACAATGAGCAGTTCTTC.

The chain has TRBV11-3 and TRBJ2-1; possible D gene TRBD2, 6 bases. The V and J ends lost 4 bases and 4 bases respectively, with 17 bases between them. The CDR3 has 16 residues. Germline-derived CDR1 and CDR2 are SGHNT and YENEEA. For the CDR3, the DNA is TGTGCCAGCAGCTCCACCCCAGCGGGCCATTACAATGAGCAGTTCTTC. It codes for CASSSTPAGHYNEQFF.

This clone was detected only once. The CDR3 DNA is TGTGCCAGCAGTTACACAGCCTTTGGCAATCAGCCCCAGCATTTT. Amino acids: CASSYTAFGNQPQHF. The chain has TRBV6-5 and TRBJ1-5; D is unclear. From germline, CDR1 is MNHEY and CDR2 SVGAGI. CDR3 length: 15 residues. Trimming removed 2 bases from V and 2 bases from J, with 10 bases in between.

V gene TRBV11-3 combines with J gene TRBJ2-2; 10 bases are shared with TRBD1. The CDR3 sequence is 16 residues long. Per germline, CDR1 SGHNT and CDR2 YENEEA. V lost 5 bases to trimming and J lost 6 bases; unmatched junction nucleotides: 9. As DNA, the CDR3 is TGTGCCAGCAGCCAGGGGGGACAGGGGAGGCCCGGGGAGCTGTTTTTT. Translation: CASSQGGQGRPGELFF.

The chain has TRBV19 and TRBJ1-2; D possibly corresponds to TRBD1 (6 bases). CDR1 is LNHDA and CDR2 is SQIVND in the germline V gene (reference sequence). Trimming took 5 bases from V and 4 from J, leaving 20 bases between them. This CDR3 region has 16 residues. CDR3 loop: CASSPVGGRAIYGYTF. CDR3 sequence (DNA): TGTGCCAGTAGTCCCGTAGGGGGTCGGGCGATCTATGGCTACACCTTC.

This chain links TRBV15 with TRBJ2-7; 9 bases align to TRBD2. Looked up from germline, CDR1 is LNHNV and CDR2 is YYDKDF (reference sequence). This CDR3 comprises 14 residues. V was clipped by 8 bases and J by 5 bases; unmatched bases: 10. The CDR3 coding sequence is TGTGCCACCGAAAGCGGTAGCGGGAGAGACGAGCAGTACTTC. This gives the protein CATESGSGRDEQYF.

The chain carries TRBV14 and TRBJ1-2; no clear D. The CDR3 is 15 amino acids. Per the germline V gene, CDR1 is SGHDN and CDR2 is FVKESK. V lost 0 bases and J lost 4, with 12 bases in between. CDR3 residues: CASSQDHGEPYGYTF. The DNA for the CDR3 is TGTGCCAGCAGCCAAGATCATGGGGAGCCCTATGGCTACACCTTC. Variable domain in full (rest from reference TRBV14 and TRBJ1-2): EAGVTQFPSHSVIEKGQTVTLRCDPISGHDNLYWYRRVMGKEIKFLLHFVKESKQDESGMPNNRFLAERTGGTYSTLKVQPAELEDSGVYFCASSQDHGEPYGYTFGSGTRLTVV.